The 9 T cell receptor beta chains below were found in one sample sequenced in a study of regulatory T cells in long-lasting Graves disease (dated by TCRdb to about 2021). Libraries were constructed by multiplex PCR. Sequencer: Illumina HiSeq 4000. iRepertoire HTBI primers and Arm-PCR amplification of CDR3 regions were used to construct TCR beta libraries. The raw public reads went through TCRdb reprocessing: fastp at Q25, MiXCR clone calling, in-frame beta chains kept. Every entry covers one CDR3 protein and lists the most common genes and DNA from its rows. The sample profile shows hundreds of thousands of distinct CDR3 sequences; approximately 29% of them were found once. About 40% of the sample belongs to the ten largest clones. The time point label here, explained by the study, means: persistent/refractory GD, antithyroid drugs over 5 years with positive TRAb. RNA was extracted from PBMCs in TRIzol for both TCR sequencing and RNA sequencing.

This material consisted of peripheral blood mononuclear cells (PBMCs), taken when the disease was refractory, from a patient treated with antithyroid drugs. Receptor source: a female donor with Graves disease.

This clonotype occurred many times. The V gene is TRBV2, the J gene TRBJ1-4, with a weak D call TRBD1 (6 bases). The CDR3 has 13 amino acids. Trimming took off 7 bases at V and 14 bases at J, with 20 bases between the two ends. CDR1 and CDR2 from the germline V gene are SNHLY and FYNNEI. CDR3 nucleotides: TGTGCCAGCACTTGGGACACCGAGGGGGATCTGTTTTTT. This gives the protein CASTWDTEGDLFF.

This clonotype was counted many times. The CDR3, as DNA: TGTGCCAGCAGGGACAGGGGCTACTACGAGCAGTACTTC. Amino acids: CASRDRGYYEQYF. This rearrangement joins TRBV2 to TRBJ2-7; 9 bases are shared with TRBD1. Germline CDR1 SNHLY, CDR2 FYNNEI. V lost 6 bases to trimming and J lost 3 bases; unmatched junction nucleotides: 3. The CDR3 extends over 13 amino acids.

This clonotype was seen only a few times. In DNA form, the CDR3 reads TGTGCCAGCAGTGCCTCCGACAGGGCGTATTCACCCCTCCACTTT. This codes for CASSASDRAYSPLHF. The chain employs TRBV6-1 and TRBJ1-6, with 7 bases identical to TRBD1. Per the germline V gene, CDR1 is MNHNS and CDR2 is SASEGT. Germline trimming cut 4 bases from V and 8 bases from J; bases unmatched to any gene: 8. The CDR3 length is 15 residues.

The rearrangement joins TRBV29-1 to TRBJ1-4, with 9 bases lining up with TRBD1. J lost 11 bases, V lost 0 bases, and 7 bases had no gene match. The CDR3 extends over 14 amino acids. Germline CDR1 is SQVTM and CDR2 is ANQGSEA. CDR3 residues: CSVEDPGTGRKLFF. As DNA, the CDR3 is TGCAGCGTTGAAGATCCTGGGACAGGGAGGAAACTGTTTTTT.

The chain recombines TRBV29-1 with TRBJ1-2; D unclear. Trimming shortened V by 7 bases and J by 5 bases, and 11 bases separated the two germline ends. This CDR3 comprises 11 residues. The germline V gene encodes CDR1 SQVTM and CDR2 ANQGSEA. CDR3 in amino acids: CSATWEYGYTF. CDR3 nucleotides: TGCAGCGCCACTTGGGAGTATGGCTACACCTTC.

V gene TRBV4-1 combines with J gene TRBJ2-5, with TRBD1 matching 7 bases. This CDR3 comprises 18 residues. Germline-derived CDR1 and CDR2 are MGHRA and YSYEKL. The trim removed 0 bases at V and 4 bases at J, leaving 14 bases unmatched. The CDR3 loop is CASSQEGTAVRVRETQYF. The CDR3 DNA reads as TGCGCCAGCAGCCAAGAAGGGACAGCCGTCAGGGTTCGAGAGACCCAGTACTTC.

This clonotype was counted only a few times. The DNA for the CDR3 is TGTGCCAGCAGCCAAAAGGCAGGGGGCAACTTCTATGGCTACACCTTC. Translating it yields CASSQKAGGNFYGYTF. J is TRBJ1-2 and V is TRBV14; 8 bases fit TRBD1. CDR1 and CDR2 from the germline V gene are SGHDN and FVKESK. This CDR3 is built from 16 residues. After removal of 2 bases from V and 4 bases from J, the junction contained 9 bases not matched to a gene.

In this sample, this clonotype turned up many times. V usage is TRBV12-3 or TRBV12-4 and J usage is TRBJ2-5, with a tentative D call TRBD2 (7 bases). This CDR3 comprises 14 residues. Trimming took off 4 bases at V and 4 bases at J, with 13 bases between the two ends. The CDR3, as DNA: TGTGCCAGCAGTTCCGGGGGGCCAAGAGAGACCCAGTACTTC. Protein sequence: CASSSGGPRETQYF.

The sample holds many counts of this clonotype. The gene calls are TRBV28 and TRBJ1-5; D is unclear. Trimming left V 4 bases short and J 5 bases short, with 3 bases between. CDR3 length: 11 residues. Germline assignment: CDR1 MDHEN and CDR2 SYDVKM. CDR3 sequence (DNA): TGTGCCAGCAGTTCGTATCAGCCCCAGCATTTT. It translates to CASSSYQPQHF.